This T cell receptor (beta chain) was sequenced during a study of PD-1 blockade in classical Hodgkin lymphoma. Study-wide results and limits: By C4D1 there was a significant rise in CD4+ TCR diversity but not in CD8+ TCR diversity.

Profiling relied on immunoSEQ multiplex PCR, and the TCRdb table lists in-frame clones only, not all of them. This sample has 10,000 to 15,000 clones; around 85% occur once, and the top ten carry roughly a quarter. Brentuximab vedotin exposure varied, and every patient relapsed after autologous stem cell transplantation. Through magnetic negative selection, CD8+ T cells were separated from PBMCs that had been thawed. The trim removed 8 bases at V and 3 bases at J, leaving 4 bases unmatched. This CDR3 is built from 13 residues. The germline V gene encodes CDR1 SNHLY and CDR2 FYNNEI. On this clone: Antigen specificity is unknown.

This receptor was identified in a human donor with classical Hodgkin lymphoma. Sample: CD8+ T cells from blood, taken at baseline. The V call is TRBV2, the J call TRBJ2-4; 7 bases match TRBD1. The CDR3 here is CASLQGDKNIQYF. The CDR3 DNA reads as TGTGCCAGCCTTCAGGGGGACAAAAACATTCAGTACTTC.